Listed below are T cell receptor beta chains from one sample, sequenced in a study of beta chain features in type 1 diabetes. Profiled with immunoSEQ multiplex PCR; TCRdb holds only in-frame clones, not every one. The sample records roughly 260,000 clones, around 9.9% being singletons. The sequencing sample was made of naive CD4+ T cells from blood. The origin of the receptors is a man aged 25-40 years with type 1 diabetes. CDR3s include the opening cysteine and the closing phenylalanine or tryptophan. A D gene is named only where the DNA matches it firmly. For some rows the clone size is stated as once, few or many, or as a class when expanded; others skip it.

V,size,D,J,DNA,CDR3
TRBV5-1,few,NA,TRBJ2-5,TGCGCCAGCAGCTTCGGAGAGACCCAGTACTTC,CASSFGETQYF
TRBV9,NA,TRBD2,TRBJ2-3,TGTGCCAGCAGCGTTAGGTCTAGCGGAGATACGCAGTATTTT,CASSVRSSGDTQYF
TRBV4-3,few,TRBD1,TRBJ1-2,TGCGCCAGCAGCCAAGGGGGCGGACAGGGAAAAAGCTATGGCTACACCTTC,CASSQGGGQGKSYGYTF
TRBV9,NA,TRBD1,TRBJ2-5,TGTGCCAGCAGCGCAGGGGGAGTGGGGGAGACCCAGTACTTC,CASSAGGVGETQYF
TRBV29-1,few,NA,TRBJ2-1,TGCAGCGTTGAAGATAGTCAGGGGAGGGATGAGCAGTTCTTC,CSVEDSQGRDEQFF
TRBV29-1,NA,NA,TRBJ2-4,TGCAGCGTTGGTGCGGACAGAGGACACATTCAGTACTTC,CSVGADRGHIQYF
TRBV12-5,few,NA,TRBJ2-1,TGTGCTAGTGGTTTGGTACGGCGGGCTGAGCAGTTCTTC,CASGLVRRAEQFF
TRBV29-1,few,TRBD1,TRBJ1-2,TGCAGCGTTTCCGGACAGGGCTACGGCTACACCTTC,CSVSGQGYGYTF
TRBV2,few,NA,TRBJ2-3,TGTGCCAGCAGTGACAGGGGAGATACGCAGTATTTT,CASSDRGDTQYF
TRBV18,NA,TRBD1,TRBJ1-1,TGTGCCAGCTCACGAAGTGCAGGGGGCGGCTCCGCTGAAGCTTTCTTT,CASSRSAGGGSAEAFF
TRBV6-1,NA,NA,TRBJ2-5,TGTGCCAGCAGTGGGATCAGGGAAGAGACCCAGTACTTC,CASSGIREETQYF
TRBV2,few,NA,TRBJ2-1,TGTGCCAGCAGTCGATCCGACACCACCTACAATGAGCAGTTCTTC,CASSRSDTTYNEQFF
TRBV7-9,NA,NA,TRBJ2-5,TGTGCCAGCAGCTTAGGTGGGGGCCGTGAGACCCAGTACTTC,CASSLGGGRETQYF
TRBV6-5,few,NA,TRBJ2-7,TGTGCCAGCAGTTACGATAGCACCTTGGAGCAGTACTTC,CASSYDSTLEQYF
TRBV6-5,few,NA,TRBJ2-3,TGTGCCAGCAGTTACCGGGGGTCAGGAGATACGCAGTATTTT,CASSYRGSGDTQYF
TRBV6-1,NA,NA,TRBJ1-1,TGTGCCAGCCGTATGAGAGGGAACACTGAAGCTTTCTTT,CASRMRGNTEAFF
TRBV13,few,TRBD2,TRBJ2-7,TGTGCCAGCAGCACTAGCGGGGGGGTTTACGAGCAGTACTTC,CASSTSGGVYEQYF
TRBV5-1,few,TRBD1,TRBJ2-1,TGCGCCAGCGGGGAGAGGGGGCGAGCCTACAATGAGCAGTTCTTC,CASGERGRAYNEQFF
TRBV7-2,NA,TRBD2,TRBJ2-4,TGTGCCAGCAGCCCTACTAGCGGGGGGCCGAGGGGGGACATTCAGTACTTC,CASSPTSGGPRGDIQYF
TRBV28,NA,NA,TRBJ2-7,TGTGCCAGCAGTTTCGGGGCGGGGGCGCGCCCCAACGAGCAGTACTTC,CASSFGAGARPNEQYF
TRBV30,NA,TRBD1,TRBJ1-1,TGTGCCTGGAACGGACAGGGAGGGGCTGAAGCTTTCTTT,CAWNGQGGAEAFF
TRBV29-1,NA,TRBD1,TRBJ2-3,TGCAGCGCTAACAGGGGCGGTATAGATACGCAGTATTTT,CSANRGGIDTQYF
TRBV29-1,few,TRBD1,TRBJ2-5,TGCAGCGTTCACGAACTGGGACAGCAAGAGACCCAGTACTTC,CSVHELGQQETQYF